This TCR beta chain is drawn from a study of cytomegalovirus exposure and HLA in healthy donors. As for this clone: The antigen remains undetermined.

General study results and limits: The investigators catalogued 150 to 200 TCR beta chains as cytomegalovirus-associated. Most TCRs appeared rarely, but some public TCRs recurred in many donors.

The PCR had 60 Vbeta and 13 Jbeta primers. Repertoires were generated with immunoSEQ multiplex PCR, while TCRdb's copy carries only in-frame clones and drops some. The sample yields over 150,000 clones, roughly 74% seen once. The CDR3 is made up of 13 amino acids. Trimming took 6 bases from V and 5 from J, leaving 10 bases between them. Germline V gives CDR1 KGHSH, CDR2 LQKENI. The receptor was derived from a male donor in good health and CMV-seronegative. Sequencing was done on a sample of PBMCs. V is TRBV18 and J is TRBJ1-4; D unclear. CDR3 in DNA: TGTGCCAGCTCTCTCGGTCGGAATGAAAAACTGTTTTTT. Translated, it gives CASSLGRNEKLFF.